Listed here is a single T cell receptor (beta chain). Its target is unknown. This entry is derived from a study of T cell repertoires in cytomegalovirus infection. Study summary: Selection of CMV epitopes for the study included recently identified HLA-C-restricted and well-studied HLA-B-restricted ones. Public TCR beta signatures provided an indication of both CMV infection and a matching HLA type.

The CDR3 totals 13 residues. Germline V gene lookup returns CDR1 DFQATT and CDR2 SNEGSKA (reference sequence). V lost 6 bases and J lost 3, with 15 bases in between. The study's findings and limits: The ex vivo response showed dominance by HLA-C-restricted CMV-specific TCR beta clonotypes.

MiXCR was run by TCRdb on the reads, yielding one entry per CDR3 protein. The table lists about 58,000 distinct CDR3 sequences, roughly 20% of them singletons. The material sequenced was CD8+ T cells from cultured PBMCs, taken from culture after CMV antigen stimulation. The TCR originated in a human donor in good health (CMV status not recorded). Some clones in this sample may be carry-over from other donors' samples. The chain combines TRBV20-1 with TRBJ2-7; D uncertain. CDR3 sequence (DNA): TGCAGTGCCAGAACCGAGAGAAACTACGAGCAGTACTTC. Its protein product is CSARTERNYEQYF.